This TCR beta chain was sequenced during a study of beta chain features in type 1 diabetes (dated by TCRdb to the late 2010s). The study in broad terms: Mean age, gender distribution, total cell number and subset yield were not different between patients and healthy donors. A total of some 100,000,000 sorted cells were examined across all samples, and the number of cells per subset was strongly correlated with RNA yield. In the study, recently diagnosed type 1 diabetes patients and matched healthy donors were compared on the TCRB repertoires of their sorted circulating CD4+ T cell subsets. Regulatory and stem cell-like memory subsets were obtained from only 8 patients and roughly 8 healthy donors, while naive and central memory subsets were obtained from all 30 or so donors. What the authors observed across the whole study: Shorter templates might be favored by PCR, yet because patient and control samples were amplified and corrected together, any such skew would affect both groups equally. At VDJ recombination sites, type 1 diabetes patients had fewer insertions and more deleted nucleotides, which implies abnormalities in thymic rearrangement. Naive, central memory and regulatory TCRB repertoires appeared to be more alike among patients than among healthy donors. A moderate but significant shortening of TCRB CDR3 length was observed in type 1 diabetes patients in all four CD4+ subsets. Because small numbers of individuals were included in the HLA sub-analyses, any influence of HLA type on TCRB rearrangement was left unresolved. Because cDNA was sequenced instead of genomic DNA, activated cells with high expression could be over-represented, although the groups did not differ in activation or CD3 levels.

About this clone: The target of this receptor is not known. No much larger clone is present one base from it, and per-base qualities are unavailable.

CDR1 SGHDT and CDR2 YYEEEE were looked up in the germline V gene. V lost 5 bases and J lost 2 bases, and the count of bases not matched to a germline gene is 6. Counted from cysteine to phenylalanine, this CDR3 has 16 amino acids. Only CDR3 DNA remains: 48 bases, in frame from the first base. The entire isolated RNA was reverse transcribed using the High Capacity cDNA Reverse Transcription Kit, and thus expressed TCRB transcripts were sequenced. Deep immunoSEQ sequencing was performed on naive, central memory and regulatory T cell samples, with an average of roughly 4 million total reads per sample. After sorted cells were lysed in RLT buffer, RNA was extracted with DNase-treated RNeasy Micro or Mini kits, with the choice depending on cell number. To prevent cross-contamination, every cell subset was processed on its own, while patient and healthy donor samples were processed together. The immunoSEQ multiplex PCR was used to amplify TCRB sequences from cDNA, yielding 87-bp fragments that span the CDR3 region. Sequencing of the amplicons was done on the Illumina HiSeq platform. Per the original workflow: Synthetic template baselines were used to correct PCR bias computationally, reads within Hamming distance 2 were collapsed, and singletons that could not be merged were discarded. Reads were aligned against IMGT to assign V, D and J genes, CDR3 length and insertions or deletions at six rearrangement sites. Clonotype counts were normalized to sorted cell number within each subset before computing true diversity and Gini coefficients with the tcR R package. The overlap coefficient, calculated on TCRB nucleotide sequences, was used to measure repertoire sharing. As a proxy for the pre-selection repertoire, out-of-frame TCRB sequences from naive cells were analyzed. Drawn from immuneACCESS, this table holds only the in-frame rearrangements with V and J called that TCRdb kept. Clones are partly lost; checked studies trace under half to an unresolved V gene and leave the rest unexplained. V, J and clone size derive from that table, while D and trimming were established from the DNA sequence. The sample includes a few hundred thousand clones, with less than 15% observed a single time. Roughly 0.015% of the sample rests with the top ten.

A single peripheral blood draw of about 116 mL on average was collected from each donor into heparinised tubes. A BD FACSAria II and a panel including CD45RO, CCR7, CD25, CD127, CD95 and CD27 were used to sort naive, central memory, regulatory and stem cell-like memory CD4+ T cells. Purity was above 98% for every sorted population. PBMCs were isolated immediately by Lymphoprep density gradient centrifugation and stained directly without culture. So that batch effects would be minimized, each experiment stained and sorted samples in pairs, pairing one healthy donor with one patient. Material: naive CD4+ T cells from blood. What the cell subset or site label conveys for this sample: true naive CD4+ T cells. This TCR was recovered from a woman under 30 with type 1 diabetes. The chain uses TRBV5-6 and TRBJ2-3, and TRBD2 matches 12 of the central bases. The CDR3 sequence is CASRDTSGRSTDTQYF. The DNA reads as follows: TGTGCCAGCAGGGATACTAGCGGGAGGTCCACAGATACGCAGTATTTT.